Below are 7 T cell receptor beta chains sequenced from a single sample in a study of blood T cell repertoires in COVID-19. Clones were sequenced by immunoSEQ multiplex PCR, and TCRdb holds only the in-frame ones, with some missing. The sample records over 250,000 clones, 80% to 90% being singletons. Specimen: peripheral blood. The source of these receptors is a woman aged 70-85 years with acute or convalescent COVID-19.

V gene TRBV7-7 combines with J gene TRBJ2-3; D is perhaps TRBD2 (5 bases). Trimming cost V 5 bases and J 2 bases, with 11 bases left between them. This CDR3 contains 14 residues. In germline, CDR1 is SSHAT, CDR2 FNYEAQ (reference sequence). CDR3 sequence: CASSPSGITDTQYF. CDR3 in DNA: TGTGCCAGCAGCCCTTCGGGGATCACAGATACGCAGTATTTT.

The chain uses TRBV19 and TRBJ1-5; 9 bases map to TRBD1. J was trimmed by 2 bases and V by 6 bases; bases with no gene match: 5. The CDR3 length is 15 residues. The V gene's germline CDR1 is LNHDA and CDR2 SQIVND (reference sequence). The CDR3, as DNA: TGTGCCAGTAGCCACGACAGGGGGGGCAATCAGCCCCAGCATTTT. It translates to CASSHDRGGNQPQHF.

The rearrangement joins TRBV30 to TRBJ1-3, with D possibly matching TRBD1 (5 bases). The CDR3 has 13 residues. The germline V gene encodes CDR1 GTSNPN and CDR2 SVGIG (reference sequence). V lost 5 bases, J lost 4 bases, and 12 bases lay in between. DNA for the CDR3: TGTGCCTGGCAGGGAAGCTCCGGAAACACCATATATTTT. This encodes CAWQGSSGNTIYF.

This CDR3 reads CASSVSLANEQFF. In DNA form, the CDR3 reads TGTGCCAGCAGCGTATCACTAGCGAATGAGCAGTTCTTC. V is TRBV13 and J is TRBJ2-1; 7 bases match TRBD2. Germline V CDR1 and CDR2: PRHDT, FYEKMQ (reference sequence). This CDR3 comprises 13 residues. V gave up 5 bases and J gave up 7 bases; unmatched junction bases: 5.

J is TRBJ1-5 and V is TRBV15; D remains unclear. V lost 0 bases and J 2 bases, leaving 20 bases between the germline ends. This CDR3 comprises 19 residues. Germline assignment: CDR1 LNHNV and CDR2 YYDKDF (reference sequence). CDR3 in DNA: TGTGCCACCAGCAGAGATGGTAGGGCTCTCGGGGAGGGCAATCAGCCCCAGCATTTT. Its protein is CATSRDGRALGEGNQPQHF. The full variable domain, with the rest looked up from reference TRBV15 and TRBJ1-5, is DAMVIQNPRYQVTQFGKPVTLSCSQTLNHNVMYWYQQKSSQAPKLLFHYYDKDFNNEADTPDNFQSRRPNTSFCFLDIRSPGLGDTAMYLCATSRDGRALGEGNQPQHFGDGTRLSIL.

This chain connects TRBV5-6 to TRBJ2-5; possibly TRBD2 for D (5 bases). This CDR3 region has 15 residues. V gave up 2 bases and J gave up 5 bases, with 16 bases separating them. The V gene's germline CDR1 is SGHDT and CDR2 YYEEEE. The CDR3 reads CASSFRTRPGETQYF. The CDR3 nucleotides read TGTGCCAGCAGCTTTCGGACTCGTCCCGGGGAGACCCAGTACTTC.

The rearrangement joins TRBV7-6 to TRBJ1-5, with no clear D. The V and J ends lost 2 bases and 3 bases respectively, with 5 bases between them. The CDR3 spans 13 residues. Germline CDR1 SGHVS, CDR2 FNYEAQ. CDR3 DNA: TGTGCCAGCAGCTTACAGAACAATCAGCCCCAGCATTTT. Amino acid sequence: CASSLQNNQPQHF.